Shown below are 25 T cell receptor beta chains from a single sample sequenced in a study of OX40 agonist ivuxolimab in advanced cancers. Clones were sequenced by immunoSEQ multiplex PCR, and TCRdb holds only the in-frame ones, with some missing. The table lists around 140,000 clones, 93% of them singletons. The sequencing here drew on CD4+ or CD8+ T cells sorted from blood, taken in a trial of the OX40 agonist ivuxolimab. The receptor source for this set is an adult with an advanced solid tumor such as melanoma, head and neck, liver or kidney cancer.

V gene TRBV6-5 combines with J gene TRBJ2-7; 7 bases fit TRBD1. Germline trimming cut 5 bases from V and 0 bases from J; bases unmatched to any gene: 7. Germline V gene sequence: CDR1 MNHEY, CDR2 SVGAGI. The CDR3 is 15 residues long. In DNA, the CDR3 is TGTGCCAGCAGTCCCCCCGGGGACAGCTCCTACGAGCAGTACTTC. Translating it yields CASSPPGDSSYEQYF.

The chain has TRBV30 and TRBJ1-1; no clear D. CDR1 and CDR2 (germline): GTSNPN, SVGIG (reference sequence). Trimming took off 3 bases at V and 6 bases at J, with 11 bases between the two ends. The CDR3 is 12 amino acids. Here the CDR3 reads CAWSILGPEAFF. CDR3 nucleotide sequence: TGTGCCTGGAGCATCCTTGGGCCTGAAGCTTTCTTT. Variable domain in full (rest from reference TRBV30 and TRBJ1-1): SQTIHQWPATLVQPVGSPLSLECTVEGTSNPNLYWYRQAAGRGLQLLFYSVGIGQISSEVPQNLSASRPQDRQFILSSKKLLLSDSGFYLCAWSILGPEAFFGQGTRLTVV.

CDR3 sequence: CSVTPGFTGSDEAFF. The CDR3 nucleotides read TGCAGCGTGACCCCAGGGTTCACCGGTTCGGATGAAGCTTTCTTT. This chain connects TRBV29-1 to TRBJ1-1; D may be TRBD1 (5 bases). V was pared by 6 bases and J by 7 bases, with 24 bases between. CDR3 length: 15 amino acids. Germline V CDR1 and CDR2: SQVTM, ANQGSEA.

For this clone: One junction end does not reproduce the germline sequence, and a read error may be involved. This sequence joins TRBV4-1 and TRBJ1-4; 9 bases align to TRBD1. The CDR3 loop spans 11 amino acids. The germline V gene has CDR1 MGHRA and CDR2 YSYEKL. CDR3 sequence reads: CASSRDRVLFF. In nucleotides, the CDR3 is TGTGCCAGCAGCCGGGACAGGGTACTGTTTTTT.

The chain recombines TRBV19 with TRBJ1-5; D is uncertain. This CDR3 has 16 residues. Germline-derived CDR1 and CDR2 are LNHDA and SQIVND (reference sequence). V lost 7 bases to trimming and J lost 0 bases, with 16 bases between them. The DNA of the CDR3 is TGTGCCAGTAATTACGGGCGGACCCATAGCAATCAGCCCCAGCATTTT. Translated: CASNYGRTHSNQPQHF.

This clone was picked up one time. The chain has TRBV6-1 and TRBJ2-7; D is perhaps TRBD1 (5 bases). The V end was cut by 7 bases, the J end by 5 bases, with 9 bases between. CDR3 length: 11 amino acids. Looked up from germline, CDR1 is MNHNS and CDR2 is SASEGT. The CDR3 region is CASTGLHEQYF. CDR3 in DNA: TGTGCCAGCACAGGGCTCCACGAGCAGTACTTC.

This clone was detected once. V usage is TRBV11-2 and J usage is TRBJ2-5, with unresolved D. The CDR3 consists of 13 residues. Germline values: CDR1 SGHAT, CDR2 FQNNGV. The ends were cut back, 0 bases at V and 5 bases at J, with 7 bases in the middle. The CDR3: CASSLEQLETQYF. The DNA of the CDR3 is TGTGCCAGCAGCTTAGAGCAGCTCGAGACCCAGTACTTC.

This clone was detected only once. The chain has TRBV7-2 and TRBJ2-3, with D possibly being TRBD2 (6 bases). Germline V gene sequence: CDR1 SGHTA, CDR2 FQGNSA. The CDR3 runs to 14 residues. Trimming left V 9 bases short and J 0 bases short, with 13 bases between. The DNA of the CDR3 is TGTGCCAGTGGACCGGGACTTAGCACAGATACGCAGTATTTT. Its translation is CASGPGLSTDTQYF. Together with reference TRBV7-2 and TRBJ2-3, the CDR3 gives the full variable domain: GAGVSQSPSNKVTEKGKDVELRCDPISGHTALYWYRQSLGQGLEFLIYFQGNSAPDKSGLPSDRFSAERTGGSVSTLTIQRTQQEDSAVYLCASGPGLSTDTQYFGPGTRLTVL.

The chain combines TRBV4-1 with TRBJ2-3; no firm D call. Trimming stripped 0 bases from V and 3 bases from J, with 10 bases between. The CDR3 sequence is 15 residues long. CDR1 MGHRA and CDR2 YSYEKL come from the germline V gene. The CDR3 sequence: CASSQEVGWTDTQYF. For the CDR3, the DNA is TGCGCCAGCAGCCAAGAGGTGGGCTGGACAGATACGCAGTATTTT.

The V and J genes are TRBV6-5 and TRBJ2-7; the D is unclear. V lost 5 bases, J lost 6 bases, and 8 bases lay in between. The CDR3 is 11 residues long. Germline values: CDR1 MNHEY, CDR2 SVGAGI. CDR3 in DNA: TGTGCCAGCAGTGAATGGGTCGAGCAGTACTTC. It is translated as CASSEWVEQYF.

The CDR3 is CASSGGQGGTEAFF. The CDR3 coding sequence is TGCGCCAGCAGCGGAGGACAGGGGGGAACTGAAGCTTTCTTT. The chain employs TRBV5-1 and TRBJ1-1, with 10 bases lining up with TRBD1. V dropped 4 bases and J dropped 5; count of bases not matched to a gene: 5. CDR3 size: 14 residues. Looked up from germline, CDR1 is SGHRS and CDR2 is YFSETQ. Together with reference TRBV5-1 and TRBJ1-1, the CDR3 gives the full variable domain: KAGVTQTPRYLIKTRGQQVTLSCSPISGHRSVSWYQQTPGQGLQFLFEYFSETQRNKGNFPGRFSGRQFSNSRSEMNVSTLELGDSALYLCASSGGQGGTEAFFGQGTRLTVV.

The chain employs TRBV19 and TRBJ2-2; 12 bases match TRBD2. The CDR3 has 16 amino acids. The V gene end was trimmed by 4 bases and the J gene end by 6 bases; junction bases not matched to a gene: 6. Looked up from germline, CDR1 is LNHDA and CDR2 is SQIVND (reference sequence). The CDR3 loop is CASSRASGGAAGELFF. The CDR3 region has the DNA TGTGCCAGTAGTAGGGCTAGCGGGGGGGCCGCCGGGGAGCTGTTTTTT. Variable domain in full (rest from reference TRBV19 and TRBJ2-2): DGGITQSPKYLFRKEGQNVTLSCEQNLNHDAMYWYRQDPGQGLRLIYYSQIVNDFQKGDIAEGYSVSREKKESFPLTVTSAQKNPTAFYLCASSRASGGAAGELFFGEGSRLTVL.

The chain's CDR3 is CASSPLDTGQQPQHF. For the CDR3, the DNA is TGTGCCAGCAGCCCCCTTGACACAGGGCAACAGCCCCAGCATTTT. The chain carries TRBV28 and TRBJ1-5; TRBD1 is a possible D gene (6 bases). V was trimmed by 6 bases and J by 7 bases, leaving 19 bases between them. Germline CDR1 reads MDHEN; CDR2 reads SYDVKM. The CDR3 contains 15 residues.

The V call is TRBV28, the J call TRBJ2-5; D not certain. CDR3 length: 12 amino acids. V was trimmed by 2 bases and J by 5 bases, leaving 6 bases between them. The germline gives CDR1 MDHEN, CDR2 SYDVKM. In nucleotides, the CDR3 is TGTGCCAGCAGTTTAATGCTGGAGACCCAGTACTTC. It codes for CASSLMLETQYF.

The V call is TRBV6-5, the J call TRBJ1-2, with D unresolved. V lost 2 bases to trimming and J lost 3 bases, with 7 bases between them. This CDR3 contains 13 residues. Per the germline V gene, CDR1 is MNHEY and CDR2 is SVGAGI. CDR3 sequence (DNA): TGTGCCAGCAGTTACACCGGGTACTATGGCTACACCTTC. It is translated as CASSYTGYYGYTF.

The gene calls are TRBV25-1 and TRBJ2-1, with a tentative D call TRBD1 (5 bases). CDR3 size: 13 residues. Germline V gene sequence: CDR1 MGHDK, CDR2 SYGVNS. The CDR3, as DNA: TGTGCTACAGCACGGGCAGGGCCGTGGGTGCAGTTCTTC. Translation gives CATARAGPWVQFF.

The V gene is TRBV19, the J gene TRBJ1-4; D gene unclear. The germline V gene encodes CDR1 LNHDA and CDR2 SQIVND (reference sequence). V was cut by 6 bases and J by 3 bases, with 14 bases left in between. The CDR3 loop spans 15 amino acids. The CDR3 coding sequence is TGTGCCAGTAGCCTCGGCGGGTGGCCTAATGAAAAACTGTTTTTT. This translates into CASSLGGWPNEKLFF.

The J gene is TRBJ2-2, the V gene TRBV7-2, with D perhaps being TRBD1 or TRBD2 (6 bases each). Trimming stripped 5 bases from V and 6 bases from J, with 13 bases between. Germline V gene data show CDR1 as SGHTA and CDR2 as FQGNSA. The CDR3 length is 14 residues. The CDR3 DNA reads TGTGCCAGCAGCCTAGGGGGGTACGCCGGGGAGCTGTTTTTT. Amino acids: CASSLGGYAGELFF.

The rearrangement links TRBV19 to TRBJ1-1; a weak D match, TRBD1 (6 bases). This CDR3 contains 13 residues. Looked up from germline, CDR1 is LNHDA and CDR2 is SQIVND (reference sequence). Trimming stripped 10 bases from V and 2 bases from J, with 14 bases between. The CDR3 protein is CATAAGVNTEAFF. The CDR3 DNA reads as TGTGCCACCGCCGCAGGGGTAAACACTGAAGCTTTCTTT.

This chain links TRBV4-2 with TRBJ1-1, with D possibly TRBD1 on 5 matching bases. The CDR3 runs 14 residues. Trimming stripped 0 bases from V and 8 bases from J, with 13 bases between. CDR1 is LGHNA, CDR2 YNFKEQ, per germline. CDR3 DNA: TGTGCCAGCAGCCAAGAGCAGGGCTCATCGGAAGCTTTCTTT. The encoded protein is CASSQEQGSSEAFF.

The genes are TRBV7-8 and TRBJ1-5, with 7 nucleotides matching TRBD1. The V segment lost 1 base and the J segment 7 bases; nucleotides outside the gene matches: 4. Germline values: CDR1 SGHVS, CDR2 FQNEAQ. The CDR3 is 14 amino acids. Here the CDR3 reads CASSLETGQQPQHF. CDR3 nucleotide sequence: TGTGCCAGCAGCTTAGAGACAGGGCAACAGCCCCAGCATTTT.

J is TRBJ2-1 and V is TRBV6-5; 10 nucleotides match TRBD2. J lost 1 base, V lost 4 bases, and 1 base had no gene match. The germline V gene has CDR1 MNHEY and CDR2 SVGAGI. The CDR3 loop spans 15 amino acids. Written as DNA, the CDR3 is TGTGCCAGCAGTTCTAGCGGGAGTTCCTACAATGAGCAGTTCTTC. Protein sequence: CASSSSGSSYNEQFF.

The J gene is TRBJ2-7, the V gene TRBV29-1; 8 bases map to TRBD2. The CDR3 loop spans 13 amino acids. Germline CDR1 is SQVTM and CDR2 is ANQGSEA. Germline trimming cut 7 bases from V and 3 bases from J; bases unmatched to any gene: 8. CDR3: CSAEIAGIYEQYF. In nucleotides, the CDR3 is TGCAGCGCCGAAATAGCGGGGATCTACGAGCAGTACTTC.

The CDR3 region has the DNA TGTGCCAGCAGCTTAGCGGGGGTCTACGAGCAGTACTTC. Amino acids: CASSLAGVYEQYF. The chain recombines TRBV7-9 with TRBJ2-7; either TRBD1 or TRBD2 may fit D (5 bases each). V dropped 0 bases and J dropped 3 bases, with 6 bases sitting between them. The CDR3 extends over 13 amino acids. The germline gives CDR1 SEHNR, CDR2 FQNEAQ (reference sequence).

This chain connects TRBV7-2 to TRBJ2-1, with a weak D call TRBD2 (5 bases). V gave up 5 bases and J gave up 6 bases, with 20 bases separating them. The CDR3 covers 16 residues. Germline V gives CDR1 SGHTA, CDR2 FQGNSA. The CDR3 sequence: CASSPLGLAVRNEQFF. The DNA for the CDR3 is TGTGCCAGCAGCCCCCTCGGGCTAGCCGTGCGCAATGAGCAGTTCTTC.